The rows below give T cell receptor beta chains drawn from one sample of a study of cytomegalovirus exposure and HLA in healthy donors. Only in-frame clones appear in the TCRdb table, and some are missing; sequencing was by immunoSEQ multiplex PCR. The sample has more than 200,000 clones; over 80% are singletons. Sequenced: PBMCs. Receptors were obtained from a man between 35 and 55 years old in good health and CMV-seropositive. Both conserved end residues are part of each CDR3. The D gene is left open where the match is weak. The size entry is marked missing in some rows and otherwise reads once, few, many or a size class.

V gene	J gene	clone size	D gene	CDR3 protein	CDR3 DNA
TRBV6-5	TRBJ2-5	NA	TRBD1	CASTISGTGGETQYF	TGTGCCAGCACCATTTCCGGGACAGGAGGTGAGACCCAGTACTTC
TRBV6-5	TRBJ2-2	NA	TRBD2	CASRGGLGDGELFF	TGTGCCAGCAGGGGGGGACTAGGAGACGGGGAGCTGTTTTTT
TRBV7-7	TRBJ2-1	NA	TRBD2	CASSPTAGARTSGIRNEQFF	TGTGCCAGCAGCCCAACCGCGGGGGCGAGGACTAGCGGGATACGCAATGAGCAGTTCTTC
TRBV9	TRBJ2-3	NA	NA	CASSVVTDTQYF	TGTGCCAGCAGCGTAGTAACAGATACGCAGTATTTT
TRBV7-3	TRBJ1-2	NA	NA	CASSSPGYGYTF	TGTGCCAGCAGCTCTCCAGGGTATGGCTACACCTTC
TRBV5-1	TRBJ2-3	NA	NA	CASSLMGTPYSTDTQYF	TGCGCCAGCAGCTTGATGGGCACACCTTACTCCACAGATACGCAGTATTTT
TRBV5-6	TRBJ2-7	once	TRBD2	CASSLGGRFDYEQYF	TGTGCCAGCAGCTTGGGCGGGAGATTCGATTACGAGCAGTACTTC
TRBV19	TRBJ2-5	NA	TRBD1	CASGQDLHRETQYF	TGTGCCAGTGGACAGGATCTCCACAGGGAGACCCAGTACTTC
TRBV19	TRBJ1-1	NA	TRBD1	CASSLGQGNTEAFF	TGTGCCAGTAGCCTGGGACAGGGGAACACTGAAGCTTTCTTT
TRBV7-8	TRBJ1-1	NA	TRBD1	CASPPRQGVNTEAFF	TGTGCCAGCCCCCCCAGACAGGGCGTGAACACTGAAGCTTTCTTT
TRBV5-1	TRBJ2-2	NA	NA	CASSLFRLPGTPNTGELFF	TGCGCCAGCAGCTTGTTTAGGTTACCCGGGACACCCAACACCGGGGAGCTGTTTTTT
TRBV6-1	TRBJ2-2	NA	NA	CASSGQGYTGELFF	TGTGCCAGCAGTGGGCAGGGTTACACCGGGGAGCTGTTTTTT
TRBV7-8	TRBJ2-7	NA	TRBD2	CASTTTRGSGTYEQYF	TGTGCCAGCACCACAACTCGGGGTAGCGGGACCTACGAGCAGTACTTC
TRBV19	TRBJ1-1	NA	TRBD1	CASIKLTGAGNTEAFF	TGTGCCAGTATTAAACTCACAGGGGCCGGGAACACTGAAGCTTTCTTT
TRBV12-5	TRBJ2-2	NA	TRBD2	CASGLGLAGAGELFF	TGTGCTAGTGGGCTTGGACTAGCGGGAGCCGGGGAGCTGTTTTTT
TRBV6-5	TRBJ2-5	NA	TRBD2	CASSYYGGSEQYF	TGTGCCAGCAGTTATTACGGCGGGAGTGAGCAGTACTTC
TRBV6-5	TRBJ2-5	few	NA	CASSRPFSGRETQYF	TGTGCCAGCAGTCGACCCTTTAGCGGTAGGGAGACCCAGTACTTC
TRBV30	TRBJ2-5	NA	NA	CAWAEETQYF	TGTGCCTGGGCAGAAGAGACCCAGTACTTC
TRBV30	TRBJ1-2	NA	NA	CAWRREYGYTF	TGTGCCTGGAGACGGGAGTATGGCTACACCTTC
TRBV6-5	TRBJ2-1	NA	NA	CASSYLPMSSYNEQFF	TGTGCCAGCAGTTACCTACCTATGAGCTCCTACAATGAGCAGTTCTTC
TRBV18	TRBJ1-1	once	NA	CASSPPGLRSNTEAFF	TGTGCCAGCTCACCACCGGGACTCCGATCCAACACTGAAGCTTTCTTT
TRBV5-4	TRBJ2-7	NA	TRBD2	CASSAPLAGDNEQYF	TGTGCCAGCAGCGCACCACTAGCGGGAGATAACGAGCAGTACTTC
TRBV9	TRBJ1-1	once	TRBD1	CASSARGGDRINTEAFF	TGTGCCAGCAGCGCCCGCGGGGGGGACAGGATAAACACTGAAGCTTTCTTT
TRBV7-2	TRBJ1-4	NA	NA	CASSPPLGRGYEKLFF	TGTGCCAGCAGCCCCCCCCTTGGTAGGGGATACGAAAAACTGTTTTTT
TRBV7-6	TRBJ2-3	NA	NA	CASSLRGLADTQYF	TGTGCCAGCAGCTTACGGGGTTTAGCAGATACGCAGTATTTT